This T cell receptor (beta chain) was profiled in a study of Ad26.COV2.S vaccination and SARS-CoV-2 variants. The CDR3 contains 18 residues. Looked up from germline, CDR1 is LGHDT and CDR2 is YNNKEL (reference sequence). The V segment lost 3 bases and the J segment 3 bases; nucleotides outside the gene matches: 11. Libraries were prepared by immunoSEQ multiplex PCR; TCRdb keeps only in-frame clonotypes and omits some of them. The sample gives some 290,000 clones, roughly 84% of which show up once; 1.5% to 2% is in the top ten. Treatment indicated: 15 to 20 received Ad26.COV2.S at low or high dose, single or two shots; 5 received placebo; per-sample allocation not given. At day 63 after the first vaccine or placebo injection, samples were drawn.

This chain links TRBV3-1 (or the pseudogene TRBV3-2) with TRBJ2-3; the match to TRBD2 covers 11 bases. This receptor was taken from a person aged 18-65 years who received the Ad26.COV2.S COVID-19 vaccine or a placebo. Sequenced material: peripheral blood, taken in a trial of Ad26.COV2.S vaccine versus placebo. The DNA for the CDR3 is TGTGCCAGCAGCCAGGAAACTAGCGGGGGTAACGGGACAGATACGCAGTATTTT. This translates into CASSQETSGGNGTDTQYF.